This T cell receptor beta chain was sequenced in a study of shared clonotypes between healthy human individuals. Across the study: There were three CD4 naive, three CD4 memory, two CD8 naive and one CD8 memory plates per donor.

Only CD45RO-negative cells positively selected for CCR7 counted as naive CD8 cells, so terminally differentiated effector memory CD45RA+ cells were excluded. This table comes from immunoSEQ multiplex PCR, and its TCRdb copy is limited to in-frame clones, with some not included. Here the sample spans 550,000 to 750,000 clones, 95% to 96% being singletons. With respect to this clone: Its antigen is unidentified.

General study results and limits: Relative to memory subsets, naive subsets generally showed larger estimated richness.

Germline V gives CDR1 MDHEN, CDR2 SYDVKM. The V end lost 5 bases, the J end lost 2 bases, and 10 bases lay between the germline ends. The CDR3 consists of 14 residues. Sequenced input: naive CD8+ T cells sorted from blood. The rearrangement uses TRBV28 and TRBJ1-5; D uncertain. The sequence was obtained from a woman aged 25 to 39 in good health. This CDR3 is CASSQRAGNQPQHF. The CDR3 DNA reads TGTGCCAGCAGTCAAAGGGCAGGCAATCAGCCCCAGCATTTT.